Detailed here is one T cell receptor (beta chain). This CDR3 contains 15 residues. Germline loops: CDR1 SGHTS, CDR2 YDEGEE. J lost 4 bases, V lost 4 bases, and 9 bases had no gene match. Study processing details: Reference gene primer amplification gave estimated nucleated cell counts. This table comes from immunoSEQ multiplex PCR, and its TCRdb copy is limited to in-frame clones, with some not included. V and J calls and clone size are those listed in that table; D and trimming were worked out from the DNA. The sample consists of 150,000 to 200,000 clones, around three quarters of them appearing once. This sample is drawn from a study of blood T cell repertoires in COVID-19. Study-level background: Sample material is recorded as cDNA or gDNA derived from T cells, B-cell-depleted T cells, or PBMCs.

V and J are TRBV5-8 and TRBJ1-2, with TRBD1 identical over 8 bases. This TCR was sampled from a man aged 65 to 79 with active or convalescent COVID-19. Specimen: peripheral blood. The CDR3 DNA is TGTGCCAGCAGCCTGCAATCAGGGGGCCTCTATGGCTACACCTTC. Its protein product is CASSLQSGGLYGYTF.